This TCR beta chain was identified during a study of OX40 agonist ivuxolimab in advanced cancers. Note on this clone: Antigen: not known.

Study-level results: Also showing low normalized T-cell clonal expansion were some of the nonresponders.

V shed 3 bases and J shed 5 bases, with 7 bases lying between them. The CDR3 spans 13 residues. Per the germline V gene, CDR1 is SNHLY and CDR2 is FYNNEI. Using immunoSEQ multiplex PCR, the repertoire was profiled, and TCRdb retains in-frame clones only, with some absent. The table includes 30,000 to 40,000 clones, 89% detected once. Anyone with autoimmune disease history or systemic immunosuppression was excluded. This specimen consisted of CD4+ or CD8+ T cells sorted from blood, obtained in a trial of the OX40 agonist ivuxolimab. The sequence was collected from an adult with an advanced solid tumor such as melanoma, head and neck, liver or kidney cancer. The chain employs TRBV2 and TRBJ2-2; D not resolved. The CDR3 here is CASSDSLTGELFF. The CDR3 DNA reads TGTGCCAGCAGTGACTCTCTAACCGGGGAGCTGTTTTTT.